This note documents a single T cell receptor beta chain sequence. The data derive from a study of beta chain features in type 1 diabetes. The overall study: Patients and healthy donors were similar in age, gender and cell yields.

Germline CDR1 and CDR2: MNHNS and SASEGT. This CDR3 is built from 12 residues. With 8 bases removed from V and 0 bases from J, the gap between germline ends came to 8 bases. Reverse transcription of all isolated RNA meant that expressed TCRB transcripts were sequenced. Assay used: immunoSEQ multiplex PCR; TCRdb lists only in-frame clones, some missing. The sample records about 40,000 clones, approximately 49% being singletons. The chain joins TRBV6-1 to TRBJ2-7; D unresolved. The sequence derives from a woman between 18 and 29 years old in good health. Sequenced: central memory CD4+ T cells from blood. In nucleotides, the CDR3 is TGTGCCAGCGGCCCTCCCTCCTACGAGCAGTACTTC. This encodes CASGPPSYEQYF.